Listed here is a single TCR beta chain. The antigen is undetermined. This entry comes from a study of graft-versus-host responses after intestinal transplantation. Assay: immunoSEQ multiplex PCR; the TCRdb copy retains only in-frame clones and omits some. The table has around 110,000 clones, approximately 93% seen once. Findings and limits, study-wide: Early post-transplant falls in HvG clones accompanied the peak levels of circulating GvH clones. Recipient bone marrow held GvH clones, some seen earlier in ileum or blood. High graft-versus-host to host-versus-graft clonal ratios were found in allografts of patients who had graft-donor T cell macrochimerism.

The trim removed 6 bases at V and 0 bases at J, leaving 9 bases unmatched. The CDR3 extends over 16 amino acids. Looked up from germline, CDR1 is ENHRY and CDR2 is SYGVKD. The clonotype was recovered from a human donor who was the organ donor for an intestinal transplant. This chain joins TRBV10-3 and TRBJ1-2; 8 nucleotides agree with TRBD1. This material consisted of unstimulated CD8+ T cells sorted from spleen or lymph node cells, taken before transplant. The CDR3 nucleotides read TGTGCCATCAGGGAGACAGGGGAGCTATCTAACTATGGCTACACCTTC. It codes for CAIRETGELSNYGYTF.